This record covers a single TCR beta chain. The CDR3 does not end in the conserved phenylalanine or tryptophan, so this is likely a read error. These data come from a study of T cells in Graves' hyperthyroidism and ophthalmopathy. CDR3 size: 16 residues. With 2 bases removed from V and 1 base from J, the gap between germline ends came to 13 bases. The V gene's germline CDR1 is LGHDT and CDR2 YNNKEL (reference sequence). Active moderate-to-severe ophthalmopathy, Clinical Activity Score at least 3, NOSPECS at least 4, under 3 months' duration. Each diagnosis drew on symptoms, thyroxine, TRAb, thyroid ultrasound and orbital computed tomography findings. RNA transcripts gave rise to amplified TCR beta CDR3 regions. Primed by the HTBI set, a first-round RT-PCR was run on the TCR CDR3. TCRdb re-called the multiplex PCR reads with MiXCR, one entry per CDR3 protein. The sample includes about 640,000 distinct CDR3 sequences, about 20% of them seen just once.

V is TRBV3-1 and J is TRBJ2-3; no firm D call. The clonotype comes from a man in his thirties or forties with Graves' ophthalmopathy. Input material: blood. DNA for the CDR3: TGTGCCAGCAGCCAACGTCCCCGGGCACGCACAGATACGCAGTATCTT. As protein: CASSQRPRARTDTQYL.